This TCR beta chain was captured by sequencing in a study of shared clonotypes between healthy human individuals. General study findings and limits: Relative to their counterparts shared across all four donors, non-shared clonotypes exhibited diminished generation probabilities.

Concerning this clone: Its antigen remains unidentified.

The germline V gene has CDR1 LNHDA and CDR2 SQIVND (reference sequence). The CDR3 loop spans 14 amino acids. V was trimmed by 6 bases and J by 6 bases, leaving 17 bases between them. Sequencing was at deep level. Using immunoSEQ multiplex PCR, the repertoire was profiled, and TCRdb retains in-frame clones only, with some absent. The data contain 2,500,000 or so clones, 92% of them singletons. The sequencing sample was made of naive CD4+ T cells from PBMCs. Subset denoted: CD45RA+ positively selected. The chain joins TRBV19 to TRBJ1-1; tentatively, D is TRBD1 (6 bases). This sequence originates from a man aged 18 to 30 in good health. Some clones in this sample may be carry-over from other donors' samples. The CDR3 sequence: CASRIRGQRAEAFF. The CDR3 DNA follows: TGTGCCAGTAGGATCCGGGGGCAGCGAGCTGAAGCTTTCTTT.